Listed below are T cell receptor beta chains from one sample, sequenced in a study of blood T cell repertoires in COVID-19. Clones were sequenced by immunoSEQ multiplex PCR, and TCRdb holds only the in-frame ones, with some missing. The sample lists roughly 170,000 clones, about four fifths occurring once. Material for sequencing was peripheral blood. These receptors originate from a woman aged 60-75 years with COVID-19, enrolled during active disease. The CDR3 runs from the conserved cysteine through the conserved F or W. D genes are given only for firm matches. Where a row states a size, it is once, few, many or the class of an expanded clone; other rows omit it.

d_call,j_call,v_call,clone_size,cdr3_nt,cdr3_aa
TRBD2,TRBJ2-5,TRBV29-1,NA,TGCAGCGTTGAATTGCCCGGGAGGGAGACCCAGTACTTC,CSVELPGRETQYF
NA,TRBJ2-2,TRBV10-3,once,TGTGCCACCAGTACTCTCGTGGACACCGGGGAGCTGTTTTTT,CATSTLVDTGELFF
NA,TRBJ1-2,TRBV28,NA,TGTGCCAGCAGTTCCCGGGGGAGGGACGGGTACTATGGCTACACCTTC,CASSSRGRDGYYGYTF
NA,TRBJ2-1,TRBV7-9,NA,TGTGCCAGCAGCTTTACGACAGGTTACTACAATGAGCAGTTCTTC,CASSFTTGYYNEQFF
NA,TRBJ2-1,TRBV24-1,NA,TGTGCCACCAGTGCTCGACAGAGTTACAATGAGCAGTTCTTC,CATSARQSYNEQFF
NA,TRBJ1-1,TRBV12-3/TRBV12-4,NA,TGTGCCAGCAGTTTATTCCGGGGGACTGAAGCTTTCTTT,CASSLFRGTEAFF
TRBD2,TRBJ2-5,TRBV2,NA,TGTGCCAGCAGATCGCGAACTAGCGCGATGTCTCGAGAGACCCAGTACTTC,CASRSRTSAMSRETQYF
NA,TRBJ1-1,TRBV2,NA,TGTGCCAGCAGTGAAGTAAGACAACGGAACACTGAAGCTTTCTTT,CASSEVRQRNTEAFF
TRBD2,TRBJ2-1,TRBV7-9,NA,TGTGCCAGCAGCCTCCGACTAGCGGGAGGGGATGAGCAGTTCTTC,CASSLRLAGGDEQFF
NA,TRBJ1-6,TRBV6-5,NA,TGTGCCAGCAGCTTTGAGGGAAGTAATTCACCCCTCCACTTT,CASSFEGSNSPLHF
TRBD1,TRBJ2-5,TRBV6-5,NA,TGTGCCAGCAGTTGGGACAGGGCGGGGGAGACCCAGTACTTC,CASSWDRAGETQYF
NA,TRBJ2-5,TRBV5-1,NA,TGCGCCAGCAGCTTGCCCGGGTCTCAAGAGACCCAGTACTTC,CASSLPGSQETQYF
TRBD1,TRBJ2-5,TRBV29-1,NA,TGCAGCGTTGGAGTAAGGGACAGGTGGTACTTC,CSVGVRDRWYF
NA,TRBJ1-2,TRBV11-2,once,TGTGCCAGCAGCTTAGTGGGAGGGAGAGATTATGGCTACACCTTC,CASSLVGGRDYGYTF
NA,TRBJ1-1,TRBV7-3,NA,TGTGCCAGCAGCTTAAGTGGAGGCGTGAACACTGAAGCTTTCTTT,CASSLSGGVNTEAFF
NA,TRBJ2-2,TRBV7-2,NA,TGTGCCAGCAGTTACGGGGGGCTGGGCGGGGAGCTGTTTTTT,CASSYGGLGGELFF
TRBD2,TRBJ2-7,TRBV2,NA,TGTGCCAGCATCAATAGCGGGAGGGCCGGCGAGCAGTACTTC,CASINSGRAGEQYF
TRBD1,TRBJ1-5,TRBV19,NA,TGTGCCAGTAGCCGAGGGGAATTAGGGACAGGTGGGGAGAGTCAGCCCCAGCATTTT,CASSRGELGTGGESQPQHF
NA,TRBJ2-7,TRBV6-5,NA,TGTGCCAGCAGTTGGGGGCAGAGTACCAACGAGCAGTACTTC,CASSWGQSTNEQYF
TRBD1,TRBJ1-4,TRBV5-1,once,TGCGCCAGCAGCTTTCTTCCGGGACAGTCTAATGAAAAACTGTTTTTT,CASSFLPGQSNEKLFF
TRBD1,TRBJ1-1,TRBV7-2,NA,TGTGCCAGCAGCTGGACAGGGATGAACACTGAAGCTTTCTTT,CASSWTGMNTEAFF
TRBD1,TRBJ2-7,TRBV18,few,TGTGCCAGCTCACCCGCAGGACAGGGTGCGACCTACGAGCAGTACTTC,CASSPAGQGATYEQYF
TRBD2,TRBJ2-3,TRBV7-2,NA,TGTGCCAGCAGCTTAGCGACCCTGCCTAGCGGAGCAGGGGATACGCAGTATTTT,CASSLATLPSGAGDTQYF
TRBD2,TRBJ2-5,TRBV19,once,TGTGCCAGTAGTGGAAGACTAGCGGGAGAAGGGCCAAAAGGAGAGACCCAGTACTTC,CASSGRLAGEGPKGETQYF
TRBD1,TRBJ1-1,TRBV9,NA,TGTGCCAGCAGCGTAGGGGCCTCGGGACAGGGCCCTTTGGCTGAAGCTTTCTTT,CASSVGASGQGPLAEAFF
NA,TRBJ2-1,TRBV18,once,TGTGCCAGCTCACCGTTTGGGGGGGGGCTCACGAATGAGCAGTTCTTC,CASSPFGGGLTNEQFF
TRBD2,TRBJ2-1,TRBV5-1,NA,TGCGCCAGCAGCTTAGCGTATCCGGGACTAGCGGGGAATGAGCAGTTCTTC,CASSLAYPGLAGNEQFF
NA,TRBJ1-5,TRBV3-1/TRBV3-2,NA,TGTGCCAGCAGCCAAGATGGGCAGGTAGGTCGGCCCCAGCATTTT,CASSQDGQVGRPQHF
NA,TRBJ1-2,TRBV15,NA,TGTGCCACCAGCAGAGTTGGGGGCTCTAACTATGGCTACACCTTC,CATSRVGGSNYGYTF
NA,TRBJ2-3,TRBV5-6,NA,TGTGCCAGCAGACCCTACGCGAGAGGCACAGATACGCAGTATTTT,CASRPYARGTDTQYF
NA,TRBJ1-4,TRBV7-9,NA,TGTGCCAGCAGCTCGGACAGTGTTGCAACTAATGAAAAACTGTTTTTT,CASSSDSVATNEKLFF
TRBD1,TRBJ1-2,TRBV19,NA,TGTGCCAGTAGTCGGTCCGGGGACAGTACGATCTATGGCTACACCTTC,CASSRSGDSTIYGYTF
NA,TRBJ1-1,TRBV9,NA,TGTGCCAGCAGCGTAGTGAGTCAGGCCACTGAAGCTTTCTTT,CASSVVSQATEAFF
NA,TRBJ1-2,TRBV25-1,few,TGTGCCAGCAGTGAACGGCCGGGGGCTAACTATGGCTACACCTTC,CASSERPGANYGYTF
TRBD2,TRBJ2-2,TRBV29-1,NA,TGCAGCGTTGAAGATTTCCCGGGGGGGGAGCGGGGCACCGGGGAGCTGTTTTTT,CSVEDFPGGERGTGELFF
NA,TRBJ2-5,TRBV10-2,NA,TGCGCCAGCAGTCAACTAGGCGAACAAGAGACCCAGTACTTC,CASSQLGEQETQYF
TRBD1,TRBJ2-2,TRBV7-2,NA,TGTGCCAGCAGCCCGACAGGGGCCGGGGAGCTGTTTTTT,CASSPTGAGELFF
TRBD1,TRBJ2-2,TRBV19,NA,TGTGCCAGTAGTATAGACCGACAGGGCTTAGCCGGGGAGCTGTTTTTT,CASSIDRQGLAGELFF
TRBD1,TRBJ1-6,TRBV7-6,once,TGTGCCAGCAGCTTAGCTACAGGGGGGACCAATTCACCCCTCCACTTT,CASSLATGGTNSPLHF
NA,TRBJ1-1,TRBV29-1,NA,TGCAGCGTTGAAGAGGGGGGGGGCACTGAAGCTTTCTTT,CSVEEGGGTEAFF
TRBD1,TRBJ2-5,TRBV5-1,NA,TGCGCCAGCAGCTCCGGACAGGCTAGGGAGACCCAGTACTTC,CASSSGQARETQYF
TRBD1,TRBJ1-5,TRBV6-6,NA,TGTGCCAGCAGTTACAAAGACAGGGGGCGAAATCAGCCCCAGCATTTT,CASSYKDRGRNQPQHF
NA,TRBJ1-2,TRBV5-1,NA,TGCGCCAGCAGCCCTATCACTGCTAACTATGGCTACACCTTC,CASSPITANYGYTF
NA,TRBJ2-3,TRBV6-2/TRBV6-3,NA,TGTGCCAGCAGCCGGTCGACAAAATCGGTCACAGATACGCAGTATTTT,CASSRSTKSVTDTQYF
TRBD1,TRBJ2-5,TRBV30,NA,TGTGCCTGTAAGGGACAGGGTGAGAGGGCCCAGTACTTC,CACKGQGERAQYF
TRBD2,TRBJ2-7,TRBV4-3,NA,TGCGCCAGCAGCCAAGATAGCGGGTACGAGCAGTACTTC,CASSQDSGYEQYF
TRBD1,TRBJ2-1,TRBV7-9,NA,TGTGCCAGCAGCTTAGACGGGACAGGGCTTCGGGAGCAGTTCTTC,CASSLDGTGLREQFF
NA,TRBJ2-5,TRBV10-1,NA,TGCGCCAGCAGTGAGTCGCTAGGGGACCAAGAGACCCAGTACTTC,CASSESLGDQETQYF
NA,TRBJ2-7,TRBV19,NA,TGTGCCAGTAGTATCGCCATACCCAGCTCCTACGAGCAGTACTTC,CASSIAIPSSYEQYF
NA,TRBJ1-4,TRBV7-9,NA,TGTGCCAGCAGCCCCTCGGGGGAAAAACTGTTTTTT,CASSPSGEKLFF
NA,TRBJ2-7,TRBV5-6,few,TGTGCCAGCAGCTTTGATTCGGGTGGGGGCTACTACGAGCAGTACTTC,CASSFDSGGGYYEQYF